The clone carrying this T cell receptor beta chain was counted ten times or more. Its antigen remains unknown. Germline CDR1 is SGHRS and CDR2 is YFSETQ. This CDR3 has 14 amino acids. The V gene lost 0 bases and the J gene lost 0 bases, with 7 bases spanning the gap. A TCRbeta library incorporating unique molecular identifiers was prepared. One entry per CDR3 protein results from TCRdb running MiXCR on the PCR reads. The table lists 450,000 to 600,000 distinct CDR3 sequences, about 10% of them singletons, with about 2% in the top ten. The entry originates in a study of T-cell reconstitution after alpha-beta-depleted transplantation in children. Study-level results: At one year after transplant, newly produced T cells mostly accounted for T-cell counts and diversity. Reported findings indicate that, about two months after transplant, alpha-beta T cells came from several hundred expanded clones, which were derived from non-depleted graft cells. Surviving recipient T cells and thymic progenitors accounted for the high day-60 TCRbeta diversity observed in some patients.

The chain combines TRBV5-1 with TRBJ2-7, with a tentative D call TRBD1 (5 bases). This receptor was obtained from a child younger than 10 with inherited bone marrow failure, due to receive a stem cell transplant. Sequencing was performed on PBMCs, taken before TCRalphabeta/CD19-depleted stem cell transplant. CDR3 sequence: CASSLVGHSYEQYF. The CDR3 region has the DNA TGCGCCAGCAGCTTGGTGGGGCACTCCTACGAGCAGTACTTC.